The 32 T cell receptor beta chains below all came from one sample that was sequenced in a study of blood T cells in healthy people across ages. Sample-barcoded 5' priming and a J-beta primer mix drove a second PCR of 7 to 11 cycles. A single record per CDR3 protein comes from TCRdb applying MiXCR to the 5' RACE reads. The sample includes fewer than 1 million distinct CDR3 sequences, 40% to 50% of them seen just once. Sequenced sample: blood. Source of these receptors: a man in his sixties in good health.

Details on this clonotype: An end of the junction does not agree with germline; a read error may underlie this. The chain employs TRBV6-1 and TRBJ2-3, with D unclear. Germline assignment: CDR1 MNHNS and CDR2 SASEGT. The CDR3 is made up of 15 amino acids. In DNA form, the CDR3 reads TGTGCCAGCAGAGAAGGGTCTGTCGGCACAGATACGCAGTATTTT. It encodes CASREGSVGTDTQYF.

This chain connects TRBV4-3 to TRBJ2-7; D ambiguous. There are 15 residues in the CDR3. Germline V gene sequence: CDR1 LGHNA, CDR2 YSLEER. V gave up 0 bases and J gave up 3 bases, with 12 bases separating them. DNA of the CDR3: TGCGCCAGCAGCCAAGACGTTAAGCAATACTACGAGCAGTACTTC. This codes for CASSQDVKQYYEQYF.

This clonotype was picked up a small number of times. The chain combines TRBV29-1 with TRBJ2-3; 8 bases align to TRBD1. CDR1 and CDR2 from the germline V gene are SQVTM and ANQGSEA. The CDR3 has 12 amino acids. The junction had 3 bases not matched to a gene; V was cut back by 6 bases and J by 4 bases. The CDR3 here is CSVAGGADTQYF. The CDR3 nucleotides are TGCAGCGTGGCAGGGGGCGCAGATACGCAGTATTTT.

The chain combines TRBV2 with TRBJ2-7; D tentatively fits TRBD1 or TRBD2 (5 bases each). CDR3 length equals 13 residues. Germline CDR1 is SNHLY and CDR2 is FYNNEI. V was shortened by 6 bases and J by 3 bases, with 12 bases between the two germline ends. The DNA of the CDR3 is TGTGCCAGCAGAGGGACGGGATACTACGAGCAGTACTTC. Encoded protein: CASRGTGYYEQYF.

The V call is TRBV6-2 or TRBV6-3, the J call TRBJ1-5, with 7 bases matching TRBD1. J was trimmed by 0 bases and V by 6 bases; bases with no gene match: 8. The CDR3 contains 16 residues. From germline, CDR1 is MNHEY and CDR2 SVGEGT. The DNA for the CDR3 is TGTGCCAGCAGCCTCCACAGGGGAGATAGCAATCAGCCCCAGCATTTT. This gives the protein CASSLHRGDSNQPQHF.

This clonotype came up a few times. The chain is built from TRBV18 and TRBJ2-1; 10 bases are shared with TRBD2. CDR1 is KGHSH, CDR2 LQKENI, per germline. After removal of 5 bases from V and 5 bases from J, the junction contained 3 bases not matched to a gene. This CDR3 is built from 14 residues. The CDR3 nucleotides are TGTGCCAGCTCAGCGGGACTAGCGAACAATGAGCAGTTCTTC. Translation: CASSAGLANNEQFF.

This clonotype was seen ten or more times. V and J are TRBV29-1 and TRBJ1-2, with 7 bases fitting TRBD1. The ends lost 6 bases at V and 3 bases at J; junction bases unmatched: 4. Per germline, CDR1 SQVTM and CDR2 ANQGSEA. This CDR3 has 12 residues. The CDR3 DNA reads as TGCAGCGTCGGGACAGACGACTATGGCTACACCTTC. Its protein is CSVGTDDYGYTF.

This sequence joins TRBV12-3 or TRBV12-4 and TRBJ1-5; no clear D gene. V dropped 7 bases and J dropped 0 bases, with 13 bases sitting between them. This CDR3 is 15 amino acids long. This CDR3 is CASMVSLNSNQPQHF. The CDR3 nucleotides read TGTGCCAGCATGGTGTCACTAAATAGCAATCAGCCCCAGCATTTT.

In its sample, this clonotype was seen a few times. This chain uses TRBV7-6 with TRBJ2-1, with D possibly matching TRBD2 (5 bases). V lost 1 base, J lost 8 bases, and 6 bases lay in between. The CDR3 is 12 residues long. CDR1 is SGHVS, CDR2 FNYEAQ, per germline. The CDR3 loop reads CASSLGRDEQFF. CDR3 nucleotide sequence: TGTGCCAGCAGCTTAGGGCGGGATGAGCAGTTCTTC.

The chain combines TRBV20-1 with TRBJ2-7; 9 bases align to TRBD1. Trimming at V came to 5 bases and at J to 3 bases, leaving 8 bases not matched to a gene. The germline V gene encodes CDR1 DFQATT and CDR2 SNEGSKA (reference sequence). The CDR3 runs 14 residues. CDR3 loop: CSASDRGNGYEQYF. The CDR3 coding sequence is TGCAGTGCTTCCGACAGGGGGAACGGCTACGAGCAGTACTTC.

In nucleotides, the CDR3 is TGCAGTGCTAGAGATTGGGCAGACCAAGAGACCCAGTACTTC. Its protein product is CSARDWADQETQYF. V usage is TRBV20-1 and J usage is TRBJ2-7; D gene uncertain. Gene TRBJ2-5 matches the end of the DNA better, so the J call may be wrong. Germline CDR1 is DFQATT and CDR2 is SNEGSKA (reference sequence). The CDR3 contains 14 residues.

The rearrangement links TRBV5-8 to TRBJ2-4; tentative D call: TRBD2 (5 bases). From germline, CDR1 is SGHTS and CDR2 YDEGEE. Trimming stripped 2 bases from V and 3 bases from J, with 12 bases between. The CDR3 runs 15 residues. The CDR3 bases are TGTGCCAGCAGCTTACTGACGGCGGGCAAAAACATTCAGTACTTC. Translating it yields CASSLLTAGKNIQYF. Looking up the rest from reference TRBV5-8 and TRBJ2-4 gives the full variable domain: EAGVTQSPTHLIKTRGQQATLRCSPISGHTSVYWYQQALGLGLQFLLWYDEGEERNRGNFPPRFSGRQFPNYSSELNVNALELEDSALYLCASSLLTAGKNIQYFGAGTRLSVL.

This clonotype has only a few counts. The rearrangement links TRBV20-1 to TRBJ1-6; tentatively, D is TRBD1 (6 bases). CDR3 size: 16 residues. From germline, CDR1 is DFQATT and CDR2 SNEGSKA (reference sequence). Trimming removed 0 bases at V and 0 bases at J, with 9 bases between. The CDR3 coding sequence is TGCAGTGCTAGAGACAGGGGAGACTCCTATAATTCACCCCTCCACTTT. It encodes CSARDRGDSYNSPLHF.

The chain recombines TRBV5-1 with TRBJ1-1; D is uncertain. This CDR3 comprises 13 residues. Germline lookup yields CDR1 SGHRS and CDR2 YFSETQ. Trimming stripped 1 base from V and 3 bases from J, with 7 bases between. The CDR3 DNA sequence: TGCGCCAGCAGCTTGCCCGGGTACACTGAAGCTTTCTTT. Translating gives CASSLPGYTEAFF.

This chain links TRBV10-3 with TRBJ2-2, with D hard to call. Trimming took 6 bases from V and 5 from J, leaving 7 bases between them. Per germline, CDR1 ENHRY and CDR2 SYGVKD. The length of the CDR3 is 12 residues. The CDR3: CAISTQTGELFF. CDR3 in DNA: TGTGCCATCAGCACACAGACCGGGGAGCTGTTTTTT.

The V call is TRBV7-9, the J call TRBJ2-7; D ambiguous. Germline CDR1 is SEHNR and CDR2 is FQNEAQ (reference sequence). The CDR3 is 12 amino acids. V dropped 5 bases and J dropped 7 bases, with 12 bases sitting between them. CDR3 in amino acids: CASSHHHNEQYF. As DNA, the CDR3 is TGTGCCAGCAGCCACCATCACAATGAGCAGTACTTC.

Concerning this clonotype itself: At one end, the junction sequence differs from germline, possibly due to a read error. V and J are TRBV25-1 and TRBJ1-2, with 10 positions matching TRBD1. The germline gives CDR1 MGHDK, CDR2 SYGVNS. This CDR3 is 12 amino acids long. CDR3 DNA sequence: TGTGTCAGCAGTGGGACAGGGGAGGGCTACACCTTC. It translates to CVSSGTGEGYTF.

V is TRBV7-3 and J is TRBJ2-1; 8 bases map to TRBD1. The J call is uncertain, as TRBJ2-7 better fits the DNA end. The V gene's germline CDR1 is SGHTA and CDR2 FQGTGA. The CDR3 extends over 15 amino acids. CDR3 nucleotide sequence: TGTGCCAGCAGCTCTACCGCGGGACAGGTGTACAAGCAGTACTTC. As protein: CASSSTAGQVYKQYF.

The chain links TRBV9 to TRBJ2-1; 8 bases are shared with TRBD1. The CDR3 length is 15 residues. V dropped 4 bases and J dropped 4; count of bases not matched to a gene: 7. From germline, CDR1 is SGDLS and CDR2 YYNGEE. CDR3 sequence: CASSTDRVEYNEQFF. CDR3 bases: TGTGCCAGCAGCACGGACAGGGTGGAGTACAATGAGCAGTTCTTC.

This clonotype appeared a few times. This rearrangement joins TRBV4-1 to TRBJ1-3, with D perhaps matching TRBD1 (5 bases). Looked up from germline, CDR1 is MGHRA and CDR2 is YSYEKL. The V end was cut by 1 base, the J end by 4 bases, with 14 bases between. This CDR3 has 16 amino acids. The CDR3 region has the DNA TGCGCCAGCAGCCAAGTGGTCCAGGGCCCGGGAAACACCATATATTTT. Translated, it gives CASSQVVQGPGNTIYF.

Here the CDR3 DNA reads TGCAGTGCTAGAGTGACAGGTGCCCCAATAGCTTTCTTT. Its translation: CSARVTGAPIAFF. The chain employs TRBV20-1 and TRBJ1-1; D perhaps matches TRBD1 (6 bases). Germline-derived CDR1 and CDR2 are DFQATT and SNEGSKA (reference sequence). CDR3 length: 13 amino acids. The V and J ends lost 1 base and 10 bases respectively, with 16 bases between them.

As concerns this clonotype: A read error may explain this, as a much larger clone is one base away. The chain employs TRBV29-1 and TRBJ2-4; D not resolved. Germline lookup yields CDR1 SQVTM and CDR2 ANQGSEA. The CDR3 is 13 residues long. The CDR3 reads CGVETNVKNIQYF. CDR3 bases: TGCGGCGTTGAGACGAACGTCAAAAACATTCAGTACTTC.

DNA of the CDR3: TGTGCCAGCAGCATTCGGACTAGCGGGGTTTACGAGCAGTACTTC. Its translation: CASSIRTSGVYEQYF. The V gene is TRBV7-2, the J gene TRBJ2-7; 12 bases align to TRBD2. This CDR3 region has 15 residues. The junction had 6 bases not matched to a gene; V was cut back by 5 bases and J by 4 bases. The germline gives CDR1 SGHTA, CDR2 FQGNSA.

This clonotype was counted between two and nine times. This chain connects TRBV20-1 to TRBJ2-7; 13 bases agree with TRBD2. The CDR3 has 15 residues. Germline CDR1 DFQATT, CDR2 SNEGSKA (reference sequence). Unmatched junction bases numbered 6, after V lost 5 bases and J lost 2 bases. The CDR3 region is CSAERTSGGAYEQYF. CDR3 in DNA: TGCAGTGCTGAGCGAACTAGCGGGGGGGCCTACGAGCAGTACTTC.

With respect to this clonotype: One junction end does not reproduce the germline sequence, and a read error may be involved. This chain uses TRBV5-1 with TRBJ2-5, with TRBD2 matching over 14 bases. The J call is uncertain, as TRBJ2-7 better fits the DNA end. Germline CDR1 SGHRS, CDR2 YFSETQ. There are 18 residues in the CDR3. CDR3 amino acids: CASSLGLAGAGIFREQYF. DNA for the CDR3: TGCGCCAGCAGTTTGGGACTAGCGGGGGCCGGTATATTTCGCGAGCAGTACTTC.

This sequence joins TRBV4-3 and TRBJ2-7; the match to TRBD2 covers 8 bases. J lost 2 bases, V lost 6 bases, and 9 bases had no gene match. Germline CDR1 reads LGHNA; CDR2 reads YSLEER. This CDR3 is 15 amino acids long. CDR3 loop: CASSSERGITYEQYF. The CDR3 nucleotides read TGCGCCAGCAGTTCCGAGCGGGGGATTACCTACGAGCAGTACTTC.

This clonotype was picked up a small number of times. V is TRBV2 and J is TRBJ2-5; D is perhaps TRBD1 (5 bases). Germline-derived CDR1 and CDR2 are SNHLY and FYNNEI. CDR3 length: 14 amino acids. V was shortened by 4 bases and J by 5 bases, with 14 bases between the two germline ends. This CDR3 reads CASSGAGYGETQYF. The CDR3 nucleotides read TGTGCCAGCAGTGGGGCAGGGTATGGGGAGACCCAGTACTTC.

V gene TRBV9 combines with J gene TRBJ1-2; D remains unclear. The CDR3 consists of 14 residues. Deletions cut 3 bases from V and 5 bases from J, with 14 bases between. Germline loops: CDR1 SGDLS, CDR2 YYNGEE. CDR3 DNA sequence: TGTGCCAGCAGCGCCCTCGGGGAGGGTTATGGCTACACCTTC. It yields the protein CASSALGEGYGYTF.

At least ten counts were recorded for this clonotype. The chain carries TRBV7-2 and TRBJ2-7; TRBD2 might be the D (6 bases). The germline V gene encodes CDR1 SGHTA and CDR2 FQGNSA. V lost 1 base to trimming and J lost 1 base, with 8 bases between them. The CDR3 sequence is 14 residues long. CDR3 coding DNA: TGTGCCAGCAGCTTAGACGGGGGATCCTACGAGCAGTACTTC. Translated: CASSLDGGSYEQYF.

This chain joins TRBV7-2 and TRBJ1-2; TRBD1 matches 7 bases. The germline CDR1 and CDR2 sequences are SGHTA and FQGNSA. V lost 6 bases to trimming and J lost 4 bases; unmatched junction nucleotides: 8. The CDR3 covers 14 residues. CDR3 in amino acids: CASSLQGTSYGYTF. CDR3 DNA: TGTGCCAGCAGTTTACAGGGGACTAGCTATGGCTACACCTTC.

The genes are TRBV18 and TRBJ2-5, with 8 bases identical to TRBD1. Germline trimming cut 2 bases from V and 5 bases from J; bases unmatched to any gene: 4. The CDR3 consists of 14 residues. Germline lookup yields CDR1 KGHSH and CDR2 LQKENI. The CDR3 is CASSPGQGTETQYF. In DNA form, the CDR3 reads TGTGCCAGCTCACCAGGACAGGGTACGGAGACCCAGTACTTC.

This clonotype occurred once. The chain combines TRBV6-1 with TRBJ2-4, with a possible D match to TRBD1 (7 bases). The J call may be faulty, since TRBJ2-7 better matches the DNA end. The CDR3 sequence is 14 residues long. Germline loops: CDR1 MNHNS, CDR2 SASEGT. CDR3 coding DNA: TGTGCCAGCACTAGGGAGACAGGGAGGTCCGAGCAGTACTTC. It encodes CASTRETGRSEQYF.